These 6 T cell receptor beta chains were sequenced from one sample in a study of cytomegalovirus exposure and HLA in healthy donors. PCR was performed using 60 Vbeta and 13 Jbeta primers. The protocol was immunoSEQ multiplex PCR, while the TCRdb copy is restricted to in-frame clones and leaves out a portion. The sample holds 85,000 to 100,000 clones, 65% to 80% seen once. The sample was PBMCs. These TCRs come from a man aged 60 to 69 in good health and CMV-seropositive.

This clone was observed a single time. V usage is TRBV27 and J usage is TRBJ2-7; 7 nucleotides agree with TRBD1. The trim removed 5 bases at V and 3 bases at J, leaving 7 bases unmatched. CDR1 and CDR2 (germline): MNHEY, SMNVEV (reference sequence). The CDR3 sequence is 14 residues long. The CDR3 bases are TGTGCCAGCAGTAGAAGGGACAGCCTCTACGAGCAGTACTTC. Amino acid sequence: CASSRRDSLYEQYF.

The chain carries TRBV2 and TRBJ1-1; D unresolved. This CDR3 comprises 13 residues. V was trimmed by 7 bases and J by 5 bases, leaving 14 bases between them. Per germline, CDR1 SNHLY and CDR2 FYNNEI. Here the CDR3 DNA reads TGTGCCAGCATTGGGTGGGCTGGGACTGAAGCTTTCTTT. Its translation: CASIGWAGTEAFF.

The gene calls are TRBV30 and TRBJ2-7; TRBD1 agrees at 12 bases. The germline CDR1 and CDR2 sequences are GTSNPN and SVGIG (reference sequence). CDR3 length: 14 residues. Germline trimming cut 7 bases from V and 6 bases from J; bases unmatched to any gene: 10. In nucleotides, the CDR3 is TGTGCCTCAACGGAGGGACAGGGGGCACCCGAGCAGTACTTC. Its translation is CASTEGQGAPEQYF.

This rearrangement joins TRBV25-1 to TRBJ1-6; no firm D call. V gave up 4 bases and J gave up 7 bases, with 8 bases separating them. Germline lookup yields CDR1 MGHDK and CDR2 SYGVNS. The CDR3 loop spans 13 amino acids. For the CDR3, the DNA is TGTGCCAGCAGTGGGCAGGCAAATTCACCCCTCCACTTT. It encodes CASSGQANSPLHF.

This chain links TRBV27 with TRBJ2-5; a possible D gene is TRBD1 (6 bases). The J call may not be correct, given that the DNA end is closer to TRBJ2-7. Germline CDR1 is MNHEY and CDR2 is SMNVEV (reference sequence). CDR3 size: 16 residues. For the CDR3, the DNA is TGTGCCAGCAGTTTAACGGGACACGGGGCTTCCTACGAGCAGTACTTC. The encoded protein is CASSLTGHGASYEQYF.

V usage is TRBV6-5 and J usage is TRBJ2-2; TRBD1 matches at 11 bases. V shed 7 bases, J shed 5 bases, and the junction held 6 bases outside the gene matches. Germline V gives CDR1 MNHEY, CDR2 SVGAGI. CDR3 length: 15 amino acids. As DNA, the CDR3 is TGTGCCAGCACCGACCGGGACAGGGGGACCGGGGAGCTGTTTTTT. Amino acid sequence: CASTDRDRGTGELFF.